This TCR beta chain was captured by sequencing in a study of blood T cell repertoires in COVID-19. Study at large: T cells, B-cell-depleted T cells, or PBMCs supplied cDNA or gDNA.

This CDR3 contains 17 residues. The ends were cut back, 1 base at V and 5 bases at J, with 21 bases in the middle. Germline CDR1 MNHNS, CDR2 SASEGT. In terms of age and location, participants ranged from roughly 18 to 95 years and lived in about 25 US areas. Cohorts were assigned according to the clinical history that participants reported. Authors' processing steps: Estimates of nucleated cell counts were drawn from the amplification of reference gene primers. Method: immunoSEQ multiplex PCR; TCRdb's copy keeps in-frame clones and lacks some. V and J calls and clone size are as listed in that table; D and trimming were resolved from the DNA. Seen here are about 220,000 clones, approximately 83% observed once, and the top ten hold 1.3%.

The material sequenced was PBMCs or T cells enriched from blood (not recorded which). The chain is built from TRBV6-1 and TRBJ2-7; no clear D gene. The sequence came from a woman in her 40s with acute COVID-19. The CDR3 sequence is CASSEVRSYGLTDEQYF. The CDR3 DNA follows: TGTGCCAGCAGTGAAGTACGCTCGTACGGTTTGACTGACGAGCAGTACTTC.